The clone carrying this TCR beta chain has only one observation. Time point defined: recipient sample about 28 days before transplant, after cytoreduction. The sample belongs to a study of T cell clonotyping in hematopoietic cell transplantation. Turning to the study itself: Cytoreduction preceded collection of pretransplant recipient samples.

V dropped 5 bases and J dropped 7; count of bases not matched to a gene: 7. The CDR3 has 13 residues. Germline CDR1 and CDR2: MNHEY and SMNVEV (reference sequence). The data were produced by immunoSEQ multiplex PCR, yet TCRdb's version contains in-frame clones alone and is incomplete. The table records several thousand clones, approximately 79% of them present only once. The input for sequencing was peripheral blood mononuclear cells, taken before stem cell transplant. This chain connects TRBV27 to TRBJ2-7; 8 nucleotides line up with TRBD2. The sequence came from a man between 60 and 70 years old with acute myeloid leukemia. Some clones in this sample may be carry-over from other donors' samples. The CDR3 is CASSPGGPGEQYF. Written as DNA, the CDR3 is TGTGCCAGCAGTCCGGGGGGGCCGGGAGAGCAGTACTTC.